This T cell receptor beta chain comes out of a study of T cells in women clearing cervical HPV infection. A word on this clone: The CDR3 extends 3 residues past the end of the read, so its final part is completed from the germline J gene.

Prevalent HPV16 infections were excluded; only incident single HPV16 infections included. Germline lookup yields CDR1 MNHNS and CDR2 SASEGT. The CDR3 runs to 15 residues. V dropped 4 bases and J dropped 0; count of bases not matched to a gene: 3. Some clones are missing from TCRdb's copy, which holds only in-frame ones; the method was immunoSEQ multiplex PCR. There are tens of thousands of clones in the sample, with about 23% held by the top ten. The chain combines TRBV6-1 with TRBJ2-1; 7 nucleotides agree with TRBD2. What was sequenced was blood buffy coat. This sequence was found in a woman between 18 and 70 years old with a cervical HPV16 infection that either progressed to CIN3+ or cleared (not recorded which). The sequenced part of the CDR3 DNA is TGTGCCAGCAGTGCTAGCGGTAGCTCCTACAATGAG. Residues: CASSASGSSYNE. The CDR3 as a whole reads CASSASGSSYNEQFF.